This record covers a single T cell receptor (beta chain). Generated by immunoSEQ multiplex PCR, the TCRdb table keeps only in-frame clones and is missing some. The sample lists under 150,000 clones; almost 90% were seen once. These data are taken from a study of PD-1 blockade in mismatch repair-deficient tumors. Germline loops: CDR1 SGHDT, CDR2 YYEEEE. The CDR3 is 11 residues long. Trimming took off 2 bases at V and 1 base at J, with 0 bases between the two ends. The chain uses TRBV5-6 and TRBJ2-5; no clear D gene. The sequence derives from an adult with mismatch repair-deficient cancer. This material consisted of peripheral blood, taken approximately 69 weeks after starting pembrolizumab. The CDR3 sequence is CASSFQETQYF. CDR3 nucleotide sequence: TGTGCCAGCAGCTTCCAAGAGACCCAGTACTTC.